One and the same sample provided the 21 T cell receptor beta chains below, sequenced in a study of blood T cell repertoires in COVID-19. Some clones are missing from TCRdb's copy, which holds only in-frame ones; the method was immunoSEQ multiplex PCR. The sample has a few hundred thousand clones, 83% seen once. The sample consisted of peripheral blood. The receptors were sampled from a woman aged 25 to 39 with COVID-19, enrolled during active disease.

V is TRBV19 and J is TRBJ2-3; weak D call: TRBD2 (5 bases). This CDR3 comprises 16 residues. The V end was cut by 6 bases, the J end by 1 base, with 17 bases between. The germline V gene encodes CDR1 LNHDA and CDR2 SQIVND (reference sequence). CDR3 coding DNA: TGTGCCAGTAGCGGGGTTCATGCTTCAGGCACAGATACGCAGTATTTT. This sequence encodes CASSGVHASGTDTQYF.

This rearrangement joins TRBV6-1 to TRBJ1-4; D not certain. The V gene's germline CDR1 is MNHNS and CDR2 SASEGT. V shed 3 bases and J shed 0 bases, with 8 bases lying between them. This CDR3 has 15 residues. CDR3 in amino acids: CASSEAVATNEKLFF. CDR3 nucleotide sequence: TGTGCCAGCAGTGAGGCAGTTGCAACTAATGAAAAACTGTTTTTT.

V gene TRBV4-3 combines with J gene TRBJ1-6; TRBD1 matches 7 bases. The CDR3 sequence is 15 residues long. The V segment lost 1 base and the J segment 7 bases; nucleotides outside the gene matches: 4. The germline V gene has CDR1 LGHNA and CDR2 YSLEER. CDR3 coding DNA: TGCGCCAGCAGCCAAGGGTCCAGGGGGAATTCACCCCTCCACTTT. Residues: CASSQGSRGNSPLHF.

This clone was seen a handful of times. V and J are TRBV4-2 and TRBJ2-7, with TRBD2 as a possible D gene (6 bases). This CDR3 contains 13 residues. CDR1 and CDR2 (germline): LGHNA, YNFKEQ. V gave up 5 bases and J gave up 2 bases, with 10 bases separating them. The chain's CDR3 is CASSLGLTYEQYF. CDR3 bases: TGTGCCAGCAGCTTGGGACTGACCTACGAGCAGTACTTC.

J is TRBJ2-1 and V is TRBV7-2; 9 bases fit TRBD2. Germline trimming cut 2 bases from V and 4 bases from J; bases unmatched to any gene: 3. This CDR3 contains 15 residues. Germline-derived CDR1 and CDR2 are SGHTA and FQGNSA. The CDR3 region has the DNA TGTGCCAGCAGCTTACTAGCGGGAATTTACAATGAGCAGTTCTTC. It specifies CASSLLAGIYNEQFF.

The chain couples TRBV3-1 (or the pseudogene TRBV3-2) to TRBJ1-1; weak D call: TRBD1 (5 bases). The CDR3 sequence is 15 residues long. The germline V and J ends were trimmed by 3 bases and 0 bases, with 11 bases remaining between them. Germline lookup yields CDR1 LGHDT and CDR2 YNNKEL (reference sequence). In DNA, the CDR3 is TGTGCCAGCAGCCACGAAAGACAGATGAACACTGAAGCTTTCTTT. Its translation is CASSHERQMNTEAFF.

The chain uses TRBV24-1 and TRBJ2-1; 11 nucleotides agree with TRBD2. Per the germline V gene, CDR1 is KGHDR and CDR2 is SFDVKD. J gave up 0 bases and V 3 bases, and 0 bases lay outside the gene matches. This CDR3 has 16 amino acids. This chain's CDR3 is CATSDTSGSSYNEQFF. The CDR3 DNA reads TGTGCCACCAGTGATACTAGCGGGAGCTCCTACAATGAGCAGTTCTTC.

Concerning this clone: The same CDR3 is also encoded by other DNA sequences in this sample. This chain uses TRBV6-5 with TRBJ1-1, with 9 bases matching TRBD1. With V trimmed by 6 bases and J by 4 bases, 3 bases remained unmatched. In germline, CDR1 is MNHEY, CDR2 SVGAGI. There are 13 residues in the CDR3. CDR3 DNA: TGTGCCAGCAGCACGACAGGGGGCACTGAAGCTTTCTTT. Protein: CASSTTGGTEAFF.

The V gene is TRBV7-2, the J gene TRBJ1-1; 11 bases map to TRBD1. The V gene end was trimmed by 0 bases and the J gene end by 5 bases; junction bases not matched to a gene: 2. Germline V CDR1 and CDR2: SGHTA, FQGNSA. The CDR3 contains 15 residues. The CDR3 reads CASSLAGTGGTEAFF. The CDR3 nucleotides are TGTGCCAGCAGCTTAGCCGGGACAGGGGGGACTGAAGCTTTCTTT.

V is TRBV10-3 and J is TRBJ1-2; D perhaps matches TRBD1 (5 bases). Per the germline V gene, CDR1 is ENHRY and CDR2 is SYGVKD. V lost 9 bases and J 4 bases, leaving 15 bases between the germline ends. This CDR3 has 13 residues. CDR3 in amino acids: CAIQGFGGYGYTF. In DNA form, the CDR3 reads TGTGCCATTCAGGGTTTCGGGGGCTATGGCTACACCTTC.

The V gene is TRBV3-1 (or the pseudogene TRBV3-2), the J gene TRBJ2-7; 7 nucleotides agree with TRBD1. The CDR3 is 13 residues long. J gave up 3 bases and V 4 bases, and 3 bases lay outside the gene matches. CDR1 and CDR2 from the germline V gene are LGHDT and YNNKEL (reference sequence). The DNA of the CDR3 is TGTGCCAGCAGCCCGGGGACAGTCTACGAGCAGTACTTC. Translating gives CASSPGTVYEQYF.

This chain uses TRBV5-4 with TRBJ1-2; tentative D call: TRBD1 (5 bases). This CDR3 region has 16 residues. CDR1 and CDR2 (germline): SGHNT, YYREEE (reference sequence). V lost 4 bases and J 6 bases, leaving 22 bases between the germline ends. This CDR3 reads CASSPGGTVSWDGYTF. CDR3 in DNA: TGTGCCAGCAGCCCGGGGGGGACGGTCTCCTGGGATGGCTACACCTTC.

The chain recombines TRBV4-2 with TRBJ2-1, with TRBD2 as a possible D gene (6 bases). This CDR3 has 13 amino acids. Trimming took 1 base from V and 7 from J, leaving 8 bases between them. Germline CDR1 is LGHNA and CDR2 is YNFKEQ. The DNA of the CDR3 is TGTGCCAGCAGCCAAGTAGGAGGGAATGAGCAGTTCTTC. This gives the protein CASSQVGGNEQFF.

The genes are TRBV6-5 and TRBJ2-1; D might be TRBD2 (5 bases). V was trimmed by 0 bases and J by 0 bases, leaving 9 bases between them. The CDR3 extends over 16 amino acids. Germline CDR1 MNHEY, CDR2 SVGAGI. CDR3 in amino acids: CASSYSTTSSYNEQFF. As DNA, the CDR3 is TGTGCCAGCAGTTACTCGACTACAAGCTCCTACAATGAGCAGTTCTTC.

The rearrangement uses TRBV4-3 and TRBJ2-7; tentative D call: TRBD1 (6 bases). The V end lost 4 bases, the J end lost 2 bases, and 18 bases lay between the germline ends. This CDR3 is built from 16 residues. The germline CDR1 and CDR2 sequences are LGHNA and YSLEER. CDR3 nucleotide sequence: TGCGCCAGCAGCCGCGAGGTCAGGGGTCCAACCTACGAGCAGTACTTC. Translation: CASSREVRGPTYEQYF.

This chain connects TRBV20-1 to TRBJ2-3; 7 nucleotides line up with TRBD2. The CDR3 runs 15 residues. V was pared by 3 bases and J by 0 bases, with 6 bases of the junction left unmatched. From germline, CDR1 is DFQATT and CDR2 SNEGSKA (reference sequence). DNA for the CDR3: TGCAGTGCTAGTCAACCAGCGGGAAGCACAGATACGCAGTATTTT. Translated: CSASQPAGSTDTQYF.

The chain is built from TRBV7-2 and TRBJ2-1; 13 bases agree with TRBD2. Germline assignment: CDR1 SGHTA and CDR2 FQGNSA. The J segment lost 8 bases and the V segment lost 5 bases, leaving 6 bases of the junction unmatched. This CDR3 spans 15 amino acids. This CDR3 is CASSISTSGGHEQFF. The CDR3 DNA reads TGTGCCAGCAGCATCTCGACTAGCGGGGGGCATGAGCAGTTCTTC.

This clone appeared once. This rearrangement joins TRBV5-1 to TRBJ2-3; 8 bases match TRBD2. The CDR3 sequence is 15 residues long. After removal of 4 bases from V and 0 bases from J, the junction contained 4 bases not matched to a gene. Germline values: CDR1 SGHRS, CDR2 YFSETQ. CDR3 region: CASSVSGASTDTQYF. CDR3 nucleotides: TGCGCCAGCAGCGTTAGCGGGGCTAGCACAGATACGCAGTATTTT.

This sequence joins TRBV6-5 and TRBJ1-2; D is possibly TRBD1 (5 bases). Trimming stripped 6 bases from V and 1 base from J, with 12 bases between. In germline, CDR1 is MNHEY, CDR2 SVGAGI. The CDR3 is 14 residues long. This chain's CDR3 is CASRHHDSNYGYTF. CDR3 nucleotides: TGTGCCAGCAGACACCACGACAGTAACTATGGCTACACCTTC.

The V and J genes are TRBV12-3 or TRBV12-4 and TRBJ1-4; 7 bases are a match to TRBD1. Trimming removed 3 bases from V and 7 bases from J; junction bases left unmatched: 2. The CDR3 is made up of 13 amino acids. CDR3 in DNA: TGTGCCAGCAGTTTGTCAGGGGGTGAAAAACTGTTTTTT. Residues: CASSLSGGEKLFF.

This clone was counted between two and nine times. The V and J genes are TRBV10-1 and TRBJ1-6; 7 nucleotides match TRBD1. From germline, CDR1 is WNHNN and CDR2 SYGVQD (reference sequence). J was trimmed by 8 bases and V by 5 bases; bases with no gene match: 9. The CDR3 consists of 15 residues. The CDR3 loop is CASSRDRAGDSPLHF. The CDR3 nucleotides are TGCGCCAGCAGTCGCGACAGGGCAGGGGATTCACCCCTCCACTTT.